This T cell receptor (beta chain) was documented in a study of early T cells in non-severe SARS-CoV-2 infection. At the level of the study: Chains from this unsorted whole-blood bulk RNA could not be paired. Study-wide findings and caveats: VDJdb matching, biased toward anti-spike CD8 responses, missed private and CD4 specificities.

This clonotype was observed a few times. Its antigen is not identified. The germline V and J ends were trimmed by 5 bases and 8 bases, with 9 bases remaining between them. The germline gives CDR1 MDHEN, CDR2 SYDVKM. The CDR3 sequence is 12 residues long. The TCR library protocol attached unique molecular identifiers to the individual cDNA molecules. MiXCR was run by TCRdb on the 5' RACE reads, yielding one entry per CDR3 protein. The data contain 75,000 to 95,000 distinct CDR3 sequences, roughly 17% of them singletons. This TCR derives from an adult who was a healthcare worker with PCR-confirmed SARS-CoV-2 infection or an uninfected control (not recorded which). V gene TRBV28 combines with J gene TRBJ1-4; D gene unclear. The sequencing here drew on whole blood, taken at baseline. CDR3 in DNA: TGTGCCAGCAGTGTTCCAGCCGAAAAACTGTTTTTT. This encodes CASSVPAEKLFF. Variable domain in full (rest from reference TRBV28 and TRBJ1-4): DVKVTQSSRYLVKRTGEKVFLECVQDMDHENMFWYRQDPGLGLRLIYFSYDVKMKEKGDIPEGYSVSREKKERFSLILESASTNQTSMYLCASSVPAEKLFFGSGTQLSVL.